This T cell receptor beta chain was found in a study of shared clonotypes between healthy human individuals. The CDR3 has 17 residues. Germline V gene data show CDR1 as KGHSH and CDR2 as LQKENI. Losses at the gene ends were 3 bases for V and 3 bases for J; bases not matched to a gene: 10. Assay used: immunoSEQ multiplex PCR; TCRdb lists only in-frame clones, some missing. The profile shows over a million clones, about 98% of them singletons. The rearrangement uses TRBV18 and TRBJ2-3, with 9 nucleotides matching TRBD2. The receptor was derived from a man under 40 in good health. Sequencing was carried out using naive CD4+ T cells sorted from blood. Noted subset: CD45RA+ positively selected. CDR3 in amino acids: CASSPLAGDSFTDTQYF. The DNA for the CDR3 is TGTGCCAGCTCACCTTTAGCGGGAGACTCATTTACAGATACGCAGTATTTT.